A selection of T cell receptor beta chains follows, all from one sample in a study of blood T cell repertoires in COVID-19. Assay: immunoSEQ multiplex PCR; the TCRdb copy retains only in-frame clones and omits some. The sample has over 90,000 clones; 75% to 90% are singletons. Sample: peripheral blood. The source of these receptors is a human donor in a cohort sampled during active COVID-19. The conserved cysteine and the conserved F or W are not part of the CDR3 here. Fields, in order: CDR3 protein, V gene, J gene.

ASSLAAQGNTEAF	TRBV7-2	TRBJ1-1
ASSPPGRVNTEAF	TRBV18	TRBJ1-1
ASSLAGNLATGELF	TRBV18	TRBJ2-2
ASSLEGEKYGYT	TRBV7-2	TRBJ1-2
ASRPSRMGGGTGGELF	TRBV5-5	TRBJ2-2
AISEPGQGGEKLF	TRBV10-3	TRBJ1-4
ASSQDQALGQGMRA	TRBV4-1	TRBJ1-4
ASSRGKGAGGTEAF	TRBV5-4	TRBJ1-1
ASSAGVPNQPQH	TRBV2	TRBJ1-5
AVDRGPNSPLH	TRBV30	TRBJ1-6
ASSPGHAGANVLT	TRBV5-1	TRBJ2-6
ATSKRGGPNTGELF	TRBV15	TRBJ2-2
ASSRQMPGEQF	TRBV4-3	TRBJ2-1
SHATVSDTEAF	TRBV29-1	TRBJ1-1
ASSQDWGLSPLH	TRBV3-1/TRBV3-2	TRBJ1-6
ASRIGTTYGYT	TRBV2	TRBJ1-2
ASQTSRDRNQPQH	TRBV19	TRBJ1-5
ASSGGASSTGELF	TRBV2	TRBJ2-2
ASSSFGNGNTIY	TRBV11-2	TRBJ1-3
ASSQEGAGENEQF	TRBV4-2	TRBJ2-1
ASTKTGFAKVYSGNTIY	TRBV21-1	TRBJ1-3
ASSLGHSGYGYT	TRBV7-8	TRBJ1-2
ASSSPQGSVINYGYT	TRBV28	TRBJ1-2
ASTQGGGLAHNEQF	TRBV2	TRBJ2-1
ASSWQQGAANYGYT	TRBV5-5	TRBJ1-2
ASLEGTSQVGTQY	TRBV2	TRBJ2-5
ASSPSGTVDQPQH	TRBV7-8	TRBJ1-5
ASSVTGPSYEQY	TRBV7-3	TRBJ2-7
ASSEDVAGPQH	TRBV2	TRBJ1-5
ASSITFPGRQENTGELF	TRBV11-3	TRBJ2-2
ASRPVARSPLH	TRBV27	TRBJ1-6